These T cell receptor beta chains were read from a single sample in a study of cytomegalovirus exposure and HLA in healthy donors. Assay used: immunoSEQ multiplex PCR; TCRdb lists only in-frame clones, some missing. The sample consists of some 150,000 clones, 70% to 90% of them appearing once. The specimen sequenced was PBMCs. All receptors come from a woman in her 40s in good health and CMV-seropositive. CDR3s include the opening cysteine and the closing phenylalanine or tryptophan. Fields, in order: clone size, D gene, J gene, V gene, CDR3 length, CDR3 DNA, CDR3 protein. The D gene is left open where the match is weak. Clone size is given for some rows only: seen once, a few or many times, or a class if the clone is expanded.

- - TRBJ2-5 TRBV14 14 TGTGCCAGCAGCCAAGGACAGAATCAAGAGACCCAGTACTTC CASSQGQNQETQYF
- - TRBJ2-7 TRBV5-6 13 TGTGCCAGCAGCTCGACCGGCGGGATCGAGCAGTACTTC CASSSTGGIEQYF
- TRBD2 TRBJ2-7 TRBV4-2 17 TGTGCCAGCAGCCAAGTCAAGGTGTCGGGAGGGCTATACGAGCAGTACTTC CASSQVKVSGGLYEQYF
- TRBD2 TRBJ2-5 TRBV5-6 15 TGTGCCAGCAGCTTGGTAGCGGCGGGGGGAGAGACCCAGTACTTC CASSLVAAGGETQYF
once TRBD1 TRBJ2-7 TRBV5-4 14 TGTGCCAGCAGCCCTGGGGACAGGAACTACGAGCAGTACTTC CASSPGDRNYEQYF
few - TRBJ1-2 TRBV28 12 TGTGCCAGCAGTTTAGGAGGGAATGGCTACACCTTC CASSLGGNGYTF
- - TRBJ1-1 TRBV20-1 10 TGCAGTGCTAGGTACGGTGAAGCTTTCTTT CSARYGEAFF
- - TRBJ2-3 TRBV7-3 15 TGTGCCAGCAGCAATAGCGGTTTGAGCACAGATACGCAGTATTTT CASSNSGLSTDTQYF
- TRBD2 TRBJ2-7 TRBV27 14 TGTGCCAGCAGTCCCGGGACTAGCCCCTACGAGCAGTACTTC CASSPGTSPYEQYF
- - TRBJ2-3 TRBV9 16 TGTGCCAGCAGCAACTCGCTAGCGACGGTAGGAGATACGCAGTATTTT CASSNSLATVGDTQYF
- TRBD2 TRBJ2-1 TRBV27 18 TGTGCCAGCAGTTTTCGGATCCAACTAGCGGGGGCTGCAACAGGGCAGTTCTTC CASSFRIQLAGAATGQFF
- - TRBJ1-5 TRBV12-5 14 TGTGCTAGTGGTTTGGTAAGCGGGAATCAGCCCCAGCATTTT CASGLVSGNQPQHF
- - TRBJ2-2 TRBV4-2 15 TGTGCCAGCAGCCCCTACATGACAGAGACCGGGGAGCTGTTTTTT CASSPYMTETGELFF
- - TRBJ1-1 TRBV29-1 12 TGCAGCGCCCACGGAGGAGACACTGAAGCTTTCTTT CSAHGGDTEAFF
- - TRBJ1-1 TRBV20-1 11 TGCAGGGGGAGGGGGGACACTGAAGCTTTCTTT CRGRGDTEAFF
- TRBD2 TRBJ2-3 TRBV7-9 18 TGTGCCAGCAGCCCTGCCGGGGTTAGCGGGACGAGCACAGATACGCAGTATTTT CASSPAGVSGTSTDTQYF
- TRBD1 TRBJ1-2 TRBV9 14 TGTGCCAGCAGCACCCCGACAGGGTTCGTTGGCTACACCTTC CASSTPTGFVGYTF
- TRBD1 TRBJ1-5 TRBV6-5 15 TGTGCCAGCAGCCCGGACAGGGGGAGCAATCAGCCCCAGCATTTT CASSPDRGSNQPQHF
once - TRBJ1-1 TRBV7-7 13 TGTGCCAGCAGCCTGACAGTGAACACTGAAGCTTTCTTT CASSLTVNTEAFF
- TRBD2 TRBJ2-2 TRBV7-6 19 TGTGCCAGCAGCTTACGACTAGCGGGAGGTCCCATGGGAACCGGGGAGCTGTTTTTT CASSLRLAGGPMGTGELFF
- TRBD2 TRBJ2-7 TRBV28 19 TGTGCCAGCAGTTTACTGGGACTAGCGGGAGGTACCAGCTCCTACGAGCAGTACTTC CASSLLGLAGGTSSYEQYF
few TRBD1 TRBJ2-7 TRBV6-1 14 TGTGCCAGCAGAGCCTCGGGACAGTCCTACGAGCAGTACTTC CASRASGQSYEQYF
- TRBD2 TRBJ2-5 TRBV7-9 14 TGTGCCAGCAGCCCGGCGGGGGGGACAAAGACCCAGTACTTC CASSPAGGTKTQYF
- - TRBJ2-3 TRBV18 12 TGTGCCAGCTCAGCCGGGGGAGATACGCAGTATTTT CASSAGGDTQYF